One sample yielded the 30 T cell receptor beta chains listed below, sequenced in a study of blood T cell repertoires in COVID-19. The data were produced by immunoSEQ multiplex PCR, yet TCRdb's version contains in-frame clones alone and is incomplete. The sample has 250,000 to 300,000 clones; roughly 90% are singletons. The sample comprised peripheral blood. These receptors were taken from a woman in her twenties or thirties with COVID-19, enrolled during active disease.

The rearrangement uses TRBV28 and TRBJ2-4, with no clear D. Germline V gene sequence: CDR1 MDHEN, CDR2 SYDVKM. The length of the CDR3 is 14 residues. V lost 7 bases to trimming and J lost 1 base, with 11 bases between them. The CDR3 loop is CASTQSAAKNIQYF. The CDR3 DNA reads TGTGCCAGCACCCAGAGCGCGGCCAAAAACATTCAGTACTTC.

The chain has TRBV9 and TRBJ2-5; D uncertain. The V and J ends lost 0 bases and 2 bases respectively, with 11 bases between them. The CDR3 totals 15 residues. The germline CDR1 and CDR2 sequences are SGDLS and YYNGEE. This CDR3 is CASSVGAGRQETQYF. The CDR3 DNA follows: TGTGCCAGCAGCGTAGGGGCAGGAAGGCAAGAGACCCAGTACTTC.

The chain couples TRBV27 to TRBJ2-7; tentative D call: TRBD1 (5 bases). From germline, CDR1 is MNHEY and CDR2 SMNVEV (reference sequence). The CDR3 is 14 residues long. Trimming stripped 6 bases from V and 7 bases from J, with 19 bases between. This chain's CDR3 is CASSPTVLLHEQYF. CDR3 DNA sequence: TGTGCCAGCAGCCCGACAGTCCTTCTTCATGAGCAGTACTTC.

The CDR3 is CASSKDRGTYNEQFF. The CDR3, as DNA: TGTGCCAGCAGCAAGGACAGGGGGACGTACAATGAGCAGTTCTTC. The chain carries TRBV7-2 and TRBJ2-1, with 10 bases aligning to TRBD1. Germline V gene sequence: CDR1 SGHTA, CDR2 FQGNSA. V gave up 5 bases and J gave up 4 bases; unmatched junction bases: 5. CDR3 size: 15 residues.

V is TRBV19 and J is TRBJ2-1; 8 bases match TRBD2. Germline loops: CDR1 LNHDA, CDR2 SQIVND (reference sequence). The CDR3 contains 15 residues. V dropped 7 bases and J dropped 9; count of bases not matched to a gene: 14. Here the CDR3 reads CASTGGREGHGEQFF. In nucleotides, the CDR3 is TGTGCCAGTACGGGGGGACGGGAGGGCCACGGTGAGCAGTTCTTC. Combining the CDR3 with reference TRBV19 and TRBJ2-1 gives the whole variable domain DGGITQSPKYLFRKEGQNVTLSCEQNLNHDAMYWYRQDPGQGLRLIYYSQIVNDFQKGDIAEGYSVSREKKESFPLTVTSAQKNPTAFYLCASTGGREGHGEQFFGPGTRLTVL.

This chain connects TRBV11-2 to TRBJ1-4; the match to TRBD1 covers 10 bases. Germline CDR1 SGHAT, CDR2 FQNNGV. The V segment lost 4 bases and the J segment 11 bases; nucleotides outside the gene matches: 7. The CDR3 sequence is 14 residues long. CDR3 DNA: TGTGCCAGCAGCTATGGACAGGGGGGAAGGAAACTGTTTTTT. Translation gives CASSYGQGGRKLFF. Variable domain in full (rest from reference TRBV11-2 and TRBJ1-4): EAGVAQSPRYKIIEKRQSVAFWCNPISGHATLYWYQQILGQGPKLLIQFQNNGVVDDSQLPKDRFSAERLKGVDSTLKIQPAKLEDSAVYLCASSYGQGGRKLFFGSGTQLSVL.

V gene TRBV4-1 combines with J gene TRBJ1-4; D ambiguous. V shed 0 bases and J shed 7 bases, with 12 bases lying between them. The length of the CDR3 is 15 residues. Germline CDR1 and CDR2: MGHRA and YSYEKL. CDR3 DNA sequence: TGCGCCAGCAGCCAAGATCCGGGAGGCGGTGAAAAACTGTTTTTT. Its translation: CASSQDPGGGEKLFF.

In nucleotides, the CDR3 is TGTGCCAGCAGCCCGGCCACGCCGGGGGTCTCTGGAAACACCATATATTTT. This sequence encodes CASSPATPGVSGNTIYF. The chain combines TRBV5-5 with TRBJ1-3; maybe TRBD1 (5 bases). V lost 4 bases to trimming and J lost 0 bases, with 17 bases between them. In germline, CDR1 is SGHKS, CDR2 YYEKEE (reference sequence). The CDR3 runs to 17 residues. The whole variable domain, filled in from reference TRBV5-5 and TRBJ1-3, reads DAGVTQSPTHLIKTRGQQVTLRCSPISGHKSVSWYQQVLGQGPQFIFQYYEKEERGRGNFPDRFSARQFPNYSSELNVNALLLGDSALYLCASSPATPGVSGNTIYFGEGSWLTVV.

This CDR3 is CASSLFWQGTGELFF. The CDR3 DNA is TGTGCCAGCAGTTTATTTTGGCAGGGAACCGGGGAGCTGTTTTTT. V and J are TRBV28 and TRBJ2-2; D is perhaps TRBD1 (5 bases). Germline CDR1 reads MDHEN; CDR2 reads SYDVKM. This CDR3 contains 15 residues. V was clipped by 1 base and J by 5 bases, with 11 bases between them.

V usage is TRBV29-1 and J usage is TRBJ2-7, with D tentatively TRBD2 (7 bases). CDR1 is SQVTM, CDR2 ANQGSEA, per germline. V shed 4 bases and J shed 7 bases, with 14 bases lying between them. CDR3 length: 12 amino acids. The CDR3 loop reads CSVAGGRGEQYF. CDR3 DNA sequence: TGCAGCGTTGCCGGGGGGCGCGGTGAGCAGTACTTC.

The rearrangement uses TRBV7-3 and TRBJ2-7; D is possibly TRBD1 (6 bases). This CDR3 comprises 13 residues. V lost 2 bases, J lost 3 bases, and 8 bases lay in between. Germline loops: CDR1 SGHTA, CDR2 FQGTGA. As DNA, the CDR3 is TGTGCCAGCAGCTTAGGGGGCGGCTACGAGCAGTACTTC. It codes for CASSLGGGYEQYF.

In DNA, the CDR3 is TGTGCCAGCAGTTTTTTGGGACTAGTGGGCTACGAGCAGTACTTC. Protein sequence: CASSFLGLVGYEQYF. V and J are TRBV28 and TRBJ2-7, with 8 bases matching TRBD2. V was clipped by 3 bases and J by 3 bases; unmatched bases: 7. The CDR3 runs to 15 residues. In germline, CDR1 is MDHEN, CDR2 SYDVKM.

This chain links TRBV7-2 with TRBJ2-1; 14 bases fit TRBD2. Germline CDR1 reads SGHTA; CDR2 reads FQGNSA. With 4 bases clipped from V and 3 bases from J, the junction kept 2 bases outside the gene matches. The CDR3 contains 16 residues. The CDR3 spells CASSYGLAGGYNEQFF. Written as DNA, the CDR3 is TGTGCCAGCAGCTACGGACTAGCGGGAGGCTACAATGAGCAGTTCTTC. Combining the CDR3 with reference TRBV7-2 and TRBJ2-1 gives the whole variable domain GAGVSQSPSNKVTEKGKDVELRCDPISGHTALYWYRQSLGQGLEFLIYFQGNSAPDKSGLPSDRFSAERTGGSVSTLTIQRTQQEDSAVYLCASSYGLAGGYNEQFFGPGTRLTVL.

The chain recombines TRBV5-4 with TRBJ2-1; D perhaps matches TRBD2 (6 bases). The CDR3 length is 13 residues. V lost 4 bases and J lost 8, with 13 bases in between. Per germline, CDR1 SGHNT and CDR2 YYREEE (reference sequence). CDR3 bases: TGTGCCAGCAGCCTTAGGACTATGGATGAGCAGTTCTTC. Amino acids: CASSLRTMDEQFF.

This clone was counted a single time. The rearrangement links TRBV28 to TRBJ1-2, with 8 bases that match TRBD1. Germline V gene sequence: CDR1 MDHEN, CDR2 SYDVKM. This CDR3 contains 14 residues. With V trimmed by 6 bases and J by 1 base, 4 bases remained unmatched. CDR3 sequence: CASRFTGGNYGYTF. The CDR3 DNA reads TGTGCCAGCAGGTTTACAGGGGGTAACTATGGCTACACCTTC.

The chain is built from TRBV7-2 and TRBJ1-1, with unresolved D. The CDR3 loop spans 14 amino acids. The germline gives CDR1 SGHTA, CDR2 FQGNSA. The V end was cut by 4 bases, the J end by 3 bases, with 12 bases between. DNA of the CDR3: TGTGCCAGCAGCTCGACACATACCTACACTGAAGCTTTCTTT. Translation gives CASSSTHTYTEAFF.

This chain uses TRBV19 with TRBJ2-2, with a possible D match to TRBD1 (6 bases). Per the germline V gene, CDR1 is LNHDA and CDR2 is SQIVND (reference sequence). The V and J ends lost 11 bases and 5 bases respectively, with 15 bases between them. The CDR3 is 13 amino acids. In nucleotides, the CDR3 is TGTGCCTCAAACCAGGGGCTTACCGGGGAGCTGTTTTTT. It codes for CASNQGLTGELFF.

J is TRBJ1-1 and V is TRBV19, with D possibly matching TRBD1 (6 bases). CDR1 is LNHDA, CDR2 SQIVND, per germline (reference sequence). The CDR3 runs to 11 residues. Trimming took off 6 bases at V and 7 bases at J, with 9 bases between the two ends. The CDR3 here is CASSGQFEAFF. The CDR3 nucleotides are TGTGCCAGTAGCGGACAGTTTGAAGCTTTCTTT.

The V call is TRBV7-2, the J call TRBJ2-2, with TRBD2 identical over 7 bases. The J segment lost 5 bases and the V segment lost 1 base, leaving 10 bases of the junction unmatched. The CDR3 extends over 17 amino acids. From germline, CDR1 is SGHTA and CDR2 FQGNSA. Written as DNA, the CDR3 is TGTGCCAGCAGCTTAGTCGGTAGCGGGCCTAGAACCGGGGAGCTGTTTTTT. Its protein product is CASSLVGSGPRTGELFF.

Comments on this clone: The same CDR3 can be traced to other DNA sequences in this sample. The chain is built from TRBV18 and TRBJ1-1, with TRBD1 as a possible D gene (6 bases). Germline values: CDR1 KGHSH, CDR2 LQKENI. The V end was cut by 1 base, the J end by 6 bases, with 6 bases between. CDR3 length equals 12 residues. The CDR3 nucleotides read TGTGCCAGCTCACCACAGGGGGCTGAAGCTTTCTTT. It is translated as CASSPQGAEAFF.

V usage is TRBV5-1 and J usage is TRBJ1-1; D is perhaps TRBD1 (5 bases). The CDR3 runs to 14 residues. V was pared by 4 bases and J by 1 base, with 11 bases between. Germline V gene sequence: CDR1 SGHRS, CDR2 YFSETQ. As DNA, the CDR3 is TGCGCCAGCAGCGTCAGGGCTGCGAACACTGAAGCTTTCTTT. This translates into CASSVRAANTEAFF.

The chain is built from TRBV5-4 and TRBJ1-2; D perhaps matches TRBD1 (6 bases). V lost 0 bases, J lost 2 bases, and 8 bases lay in between. This CDR3 has 14 residues. Per germline, CDR1 SGHNT and CDR2 YYREEE (reference sequence). CDR3 loop: CASSLEQGNYGYTF. The CDR3 DNA follows: TGTGCCAGCAGCTTGGAACAGGGAAACTATGGCTACACCTTC.

The chain recombines TRBV6-4 with TRBJ1-1; D is uncertain. V gave up 7 bases and J gave up 11 bases, with 11 bases separating them. This CDR3 has 10 residues. Germline CDR1 and CDR2: MRHNA and SNTAGT. CDR3 DNA: TGTGCCAGCATCTGGGCGAAGGCTTTCTTT. It encodes CASIWAKAFF.

The chain combines TRBV2 with TRBJ2-5, with 8 bases aligning to TRBD2. The CDR3 covers 15 residues. The V gene's germline CDR1 is SNHLY and CDR2 FYNNEI. V was clipped by 6 bases and J by 5 bases; unmatched bases: 11. The CDR3 protein is CASSEPNAGGETQYF. The DNA of the CDR3 is TGTGCCAGCAGCGAACCGAACGCGGGAGGCGAGACCCAGTACTTC.

V and J are TRBV2 and TRBJ2-5; the D gene is possibly TRBD2 (6 bases). Trimming shortened V by 8 bases and J by 5 bases, and 15 bases separated the two germline ends. This CDR3 comprises 13 residues. Germline CDR1 reads SNHLY; CDR2 reads FYNNEI. The CDR3 bases are TGTGCCAGCGGGGGACTGAGGGTGGAGACCCAGTACTTC. Amino acids: CASGGLRVETQYF. The full variable domain, its missing parts supplied by reference TRBV2 and TRBJ2-5, is EPEVTQTPSHQVTQMGQEVILRCVPISNHLYFYWYRQILGQKVEFLVSFYNNEISEKSEIFDDQFSVERPDGSNFTLKIRSTKLEDSAMYFCASGGLRVETQYFGPGTRLLVL.

This clone was found a few times. The sample has other DNA sequences that encode this CDR3 too. The chain uses TRBV28 and TRBJ1-4; 7 nucleotides match TRBD1. CDR1 MDHEN and CDR2 SYDVKM come from the germline V gene. This CDR3 is built from 15 residues. The V segment lost 6 bases and the J segment 8 bases; nucleotides outside the gene matches: 12. CDR3 residues: CASSTTGAIGEKLFF. DNA of the CDR3: TGTGCCAGCAGCACCACAGGGGCGATAGGCGAAAAACTGTTTTTT.

This clone was detected once. V usage is TRBV11-2 and J usage is TRBJ2-1, with 12 bases identical to TRBD2. CDR3 length equals 15 residues. Per the germline V gene, CDR1 is SGHAT and CDR2 is FQNNGV. Losses at the gene ends were 4 bases for V and 6 bases for J; bases not matched to a gene: 4. CDR3 sequence (DNA): TGTGCCAGCAGCTGGGGACTAGCGGGCACCAATGAGCAGTTCTTC. Protein: CASSWGLAGTNEQFF.

The chain's CDR3 is CASSSQGPEQPQHF. CDR3 sequence (DNA): TGTGCCAGCAGCTCCCAGGGGCCGGAGCAGCCCCAGCATTTT. The chain combines TRBV7-6 with TRBJ1-5, with a possible D match to TRBD1 (6 bases). Looked up from germline, CDR1 is SGHVS and CDR2 is FNYEAQ. The CDR3 consists of 14 residues. V shed 4 bases and J shed 7 bases, with 14 bases lying between them.

The chain employs TRBV9 and TRBJ2-3; TRBD2 matches 7 bases. In germline, CDR1 is SGDLS, CDR2 YYNGEE. The length of the CDR3 is 14 residues. V gave up 2 bases and J gave up 2 bases; unmatched junction bases: 2. CDR3 in amino acids: CASSVSGTTDTQYF. The CDR3 DNA reads TGTGCCAGCAGCGTGAGCGGGACCACAGATACGCAGTATTTT. Full variable domain (outside the CDR3, taken from reference TRBV9 and TRBJ2-3): DSGVTQTPKHLITATGQRVTLRCSPRSGDLSVYWYQQSLDQGLQFLIQYYNGEERAKGNILERFSAQQFPDLHSELNLSSLELGDSALYFCASSVSGTTDTQYFGPGTRLTVL.

This clone occurred a few times. The chain links TRBV19 to TRBJ2-1; TRBD1 matches at 8 bases. Germline trimming cut 3 bases from V and 6 bases from J; bases unmatched to any gene: 4. This CDR3 region has 14 residues. In germline, CDR1 is LNHDA, CDR2 SQIVND (reference sequence). The CDR3 sequence: CASSIGQGPNEQFF. The CDR3, as DNA: TGTGCCAGTAGTATCGGACAGGGACCCAATGAGCAGTTCTTC.